This TCR beta chain was captured by sequencing in a study of beta chain features in type 1 diabetes. As regards this clone: Antigen: not known.

Expressed TCRB transcripts got sequenced, as all isolated RNA was reverse transcribed. TCRdb keeps only in-frame clones here, not all; method: immunoSEQ multiplex PCR. This table holds around 250,000 clones, approximately 13% found once. V was trimmed by 3 bases and J by 1 base, leaving 13 bases between them. Germline CDR1 and CDR2: SGDLS and YYNGEE. The CDR3 runs 15 residues. Whole-study findings and limits: In all four CD4+ subsets, TCRB CDR3 length was significantly, moderately reduced in type 1 diabetes.

The chain combines TRBV9 with TRBJ1-2, with D tentatively TRBD1 (6 bases). The receptor was isolated from a man aged 25-40 years with type 1 diabetes. Material for sequencing was naive CD4+ T cells from blood. The CDR3 loop reads CASSARDISNYGYTF. As DNA, the CDR3 is TGTGCCAGCAGCGCCCGGGACATTAGTAACTATGGCTACACCTTC.